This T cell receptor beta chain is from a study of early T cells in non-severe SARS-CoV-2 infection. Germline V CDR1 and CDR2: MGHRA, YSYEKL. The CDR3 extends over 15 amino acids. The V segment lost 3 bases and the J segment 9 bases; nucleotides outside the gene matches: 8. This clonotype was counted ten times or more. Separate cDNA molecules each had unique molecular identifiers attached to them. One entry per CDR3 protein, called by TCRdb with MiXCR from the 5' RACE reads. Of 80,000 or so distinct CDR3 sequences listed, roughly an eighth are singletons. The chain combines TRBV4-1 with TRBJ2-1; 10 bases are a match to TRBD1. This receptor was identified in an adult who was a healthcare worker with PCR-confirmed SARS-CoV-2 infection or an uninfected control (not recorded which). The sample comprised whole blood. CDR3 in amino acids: CASSQSGQGTSEQFF. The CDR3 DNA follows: TGCGCCAGCAGCCAGTCGGGACAGGGGACAAGTGAGCAGTTCTTC.